This is a list of T cell receptor beta chains from one sample in a study of blood T cells in healthy people across ages. A single record per CDR3 protein comes from TCRdb applying MiXCR to the 5' RACE reads. The sample has fewer than 950,000 distinct CDR3 sequences, approximately 35% seen once. Sample: blood. The receptor set was obtained from a man aged 18-30 years in good health. The CDR3 runs from the conserved cysteine through the conserved F or W. The D gene is left open where the match is weak. Size is omitted from some rows. Given values are once, few, many or a class for expanded clones.

abundance | j_gene | v_gene | d_gene | CDR3nt | CDR3aa
. | TRBJ1-6 | TRBV6-2/TRBV6-3 | TRBD1 | TGTGCCAGCAGGCCCGGGACAGGGGGCCGCCTCCACTTT | CASRPGTGGRLHF
few | TRBJ1-1 | TRBV7-2 | . | TGTGCCAGCAGCTTAGCGGGAGAGAACACTGAAGTTTTCTTT | CASSLAGENTEVFF
few | TRBJ1-2 | TRBV5-1 | . | TGCGCCAGCAGCTTGGGGGGGTACGACTATGGCTACACCTTC | CASSLGGYDYGYTF
many | TRBJ2-3 | TRBV4-1 | . | TGCGCCAGCAGCCAATCCGTGGTCCCAGATACGCAGTATTTT | CASSQSVVPDTQYF
. | TRBJ2-7 | TRBV7-2 | . | TGTGCCAGCACCACTAGCTGGGATTACGATGAGCAGTACTTC | CASTTSWDYDEQYF
. | TRBJ2-3 | TRBV5-1 | . | TGCGCCAGCAGCTTGGCTAGTCTCACAGATACGCAGTATTTT | CASSLASLTDTQYF
many | TRBJ1-2 | TRBV7-9 | . | TGTGCCAGCAGCCAAGGGATCGAGGGCTACACCTTC | CASSQGIEGYTF
. | TRBJ2-4 | TRBV6-5 | TRBD1 | TGTGCCAGCGGGTCGGACAGGGAGCGAAACATTCGGTACTTC | CASGSDRERNIRYF
. | TRBJ2-1 | TRBV4-2 | . | TGTGCCAGCAGCCAAGATAGTTTTGCGGGTCCTAAGGACAATGAGCAGTTCTTC | CASSQDSFAGPKDNEQFF
few | TRBJ1-1 | TRBV29-1 | TRBD1 | TGCAGCGTTGAAGCTAGGGGGCCTCATGGCACTGAAGCTTTCTTT | CSVEARGPHGTEAFF
. | TRBJ1-1 | TRBV12-3/TRBV12-4 | . | TGTGCCAGCAGTGCAACAGGGACCTCTGAAGCTTTCTTT | CASSATGTSEAFF
. | TRBJ1-1 | TRBV7-9 | . | TGTGCCAGCAGCTTAGATCAGGTCGATCTTGAAGCTTTCTTT | CASSLDQVDLEAFF
. | TRBJ1-1 | TRBV16 | . | TGTGCCAGCAGCCAATCTCAAGCAACTGAAGCTTTCTTT | CASSQSQATEAFF
. | TRBJ1-5 | TRBV7-8 | . | TGTGCCAGCAGCTTACTCTCGGACGCTAATCAGCCCCAGCATTTT | CASSLLSDANQPQHF
few | TRBJ1-2 | TRBV7-9 | . | TGTGCCAGCAGCCTCGACACGGGGGGCTACACCTTC | CASSLDTGGYTF
. | TRBJ2-5 | TRBV28 | . | TGTGCCAGCAGTTCCCTCCTGAATGAGCAGTACTTC | CASSSLLNEQYF
. | TRBJ2-3 | TRBV13 | . | TGTGCCAGCAGCCCCCGGGACGGGAGCACAGATACGCAGTATTTT | CASSPRDGSTDTQYF
few | TRBJ1-5 | TRBV7-9 | . | TGTGCCAGCAGCTTAGACGTTAGCAATCAGCCCCAGCATTTT | CASSLDVSNQPQHF
. | TRBJ2-1 | TRBV5-1 | . | TGCGCCAGCACCTGTACTAACAACAATGAGCAGTTCTTC | CASTCTNNNEQFF
few | TRBJ1-2 | TRBV6-6 | . | TGTGCCAGCAGTTACAGGGAGGCGTACACCTTC | CASSYREAYTF
. | TRBJ1-2 | TRBV4-1 | . | TGCGCCAGCAGCCAAGATCAGGTCATTCCGGACAGTGAAGAGTATGGCTACACCTTC | CASSQDQVIPDSEEYGYTF
. | TRBJ2-5 | TRBV20-1 | . | TGCAGTGCTAGAGATCCCAGGGGAGAGACCCAGTACTTC | CSARDPRGETQYF
. | TRBJ1-4 | TRBV20-1 | TRBD1 | TGCAGTGCTGGAGGGCAGGGGGCTTCGGCAGAAAAACTGTTTTTT | CSAGGQGASAEKLFF
. | TRBJ1-4 | TRBV5-5 | TRBD1 | TGTGCCAGCAGCCTGCGGCAGGGGGCTACTAATGAAAAACTGTTTTTT | CASSLRQGATNEKLFF
many | TRBJ2-4 | TRBV20-1 | TRBD1 | TGCAGTGCTACGGGACCGGGACAGCCGACCAAGTACTTC | CSATGPGQPTKYF
. | TRBJ1-2 | TRBV12-3/TRBV12-4 | TRBD1 | TGTGCCAGCAGCCCCTCGACAGGGGTACGTGGGGGCTACACCTTC | CASSPSTGVRGGYTF
. | TRBJ1-3 | TRBV5-6 | . | TGTGCCAGCAGCTTTTACAGTCCCTCTCATCACACCATATATTTT | CASSFYSPSHHTIYF
many | TRBJ1-5 | TRBV12-3/TRBV12-4 | . | TGTGCCAGCAGTTTGGTCGGAGGGTTTTATAGCAATCAGCCCCAGCATTTT | CASSLVGGFYSNQPQHF
. | TRBJ2-7 | TRBV7-2 | TRBD1 | TGTGCCAGCAGCATCTCGGGACAGGAATTTCACGAGCAGTACTTC | CASSISGQEFHEQYF
few | TRBJ2-7 | TRBV4-1 | TRBD1 | TGCGCCAGCAGCCAAGCACCGGGACAGAACTACAATGAGCAGTACTTC | CASSQAPGQNYNEQYF
few | TRBJ1-2 | TRBV18 | TRBD1 | TGTGCCAGCTCACCGGGTGGACAGGCCAACTATGGCTACACCTTC | CASSPGGQANYGYTF
. | TRBJ1-2 | TRBV28 | . | TGTGCCAGCCCTACCCCTAACAGGGAGGCTAACTGTGGCTACACCTTC | CASPTPNREANCGYTF
. | TRBJ2-3 | TRBV12-3/TRBV12-4 | TRBD2 | TGTGCCAGCAGTTTCCCGCGACCACTAGCGGGGGAAAACACAGATATGCAGTATTTT | CASSFPRPLAGENTDMQYF
few | TRBJ2-3 | TRBV18 | . | TGTGCCAGCTCACCAGCGATAGTGCAGTATTTT | CASSPAIVQYF
. | TRBJ2-3 | TRBV11-2 | . | TGTGCCAGCAGCTTAGATCGGTATGCAGATACGCAGTATTTT | CASSLDRYADTQYF
many | TRBJ1-2 | TRBV18 | . | TGTGCCAGCTCACCCGGGACATCGGGCTACACCTTC | CASSPGTSGYTF
. | TRBJ2-2 | TRBV29-1 | . | TGCAGCGTTGAAGATGAGGACACGGACACCGGGGAGCTGTTTTTT | CSVEDEDTDTGELFF